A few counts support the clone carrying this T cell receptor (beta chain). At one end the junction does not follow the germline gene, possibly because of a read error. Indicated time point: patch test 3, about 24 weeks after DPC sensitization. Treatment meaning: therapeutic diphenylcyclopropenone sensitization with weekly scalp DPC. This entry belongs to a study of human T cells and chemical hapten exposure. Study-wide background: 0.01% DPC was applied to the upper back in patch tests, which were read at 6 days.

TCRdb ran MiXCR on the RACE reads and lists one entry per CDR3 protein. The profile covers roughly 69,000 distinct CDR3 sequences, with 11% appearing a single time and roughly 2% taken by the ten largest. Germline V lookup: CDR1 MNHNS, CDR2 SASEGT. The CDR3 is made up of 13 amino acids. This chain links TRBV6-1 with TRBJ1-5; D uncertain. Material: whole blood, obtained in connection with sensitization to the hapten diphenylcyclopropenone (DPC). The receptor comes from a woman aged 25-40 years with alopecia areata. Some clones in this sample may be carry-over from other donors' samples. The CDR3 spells CASSEGRHQPQHF. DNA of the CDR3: TGTGCCAGCAGTGAAGGGCGGCATCAACCCCAGCATTTT.